These 10 T cell receptor beta chains originate from one sample sequenced in a study of blood T cell repertoires in COVID-19. The table came from immunoSEQ multiplex PCR; TCRdb's copy has only in-frame clones and leaves some out. The sample comprises approximately 340,000 clones, around 83% of which are singletons, and around 3% rests with the top ten. The source material was peripheral blood. Receptors were obtained from a man aged 25 to 45 with active or convalescent COVID-19.

The chain couples TRBV18 to TRBJ1-1, with D perhaps matching TRBD1 (6 bases). There are 15 residues in the CDR3. The germline CDR1 and CDR2 sequences are KGHSH and LQKENI. V lost 2 bases, J lost 2 bases, and 12 bases lay in between. The CDR3 nucleotides read TGTGCCAGCTCACCAGGGTCAGGGGCCAACACTGAAGCTTTCTTT. Protein sequence: CASSPGSGANTEAFF.

This chain connects TRBV9 to TRBJ1-2, with TRBD1 identical over 7 bases. V lost 3 bases, J lost 6 bases, and 8 bases stayed unmatched. The CDR3 runs 14 residues. The germline V gene encodes CDR1 SGDLS and CDR2 YYNGEE. CDR3 nucleotide sequence: TGTGCCAGCAGCGCCGAGCAGGGGGTGGATGGCTACACCTTC. This translates into CASSAEQGVDGYTF. Full variable domain (rest looked up from reference TRBV9 and TRBJ1-2): DSGVTQTPKHLITATGQRVTLRCSPRSGDLSVYWYQQSLDQGLQFLIQYYNGEERAKGNILERFSAQQFPDLHSELNLSSLELGDSALYFCASSAEQGVDGYTFGSGTRLTVV.

V and J are TRBV7-7 and TRBJ2-7; perhaps TRBD2 as D (6 bases). Deletions cut 1 base from V and 5 bases from J, with 15 bases between. The CDR3 covers 15 residues. The germline gives CDR1 SSHAT, CDR2 FNYEAQ (reference sequence). The DNA for the CDR3 is TGTGCCAGCAGCTTAGTCCCCCCCCCGGGGGACGAGCAGTACTTC. This translates into CASSLVPPPGDEQYF. Using reference TRBV7-7 and TRBJ2-7 for the parts outside the CDR3, the full variable domain is GAGVSQSPRYKVTKRGQDVTLRCDPISSHATLYWYQQALGQGPEFLTYFNYEAQPDKSGLPSDRFSAERPEGSISTLTIQRTEQRDSAMYRCASSLVPPPGDEQYFGPGTRLTVT.

In this sample, this clone turned up once. V and J are TRBV2 and TRBJ1-3; 7 positions match TRBD1. J lost 4 bases, V lost 1 base, and 4 bases had no gene match. CDR3 length: 15 amino acids. From germline, CDR1 is SNHLY and CDR2 FYNNEI. The CDR3 nucleotides are TGTGCCAGCAGTGAAGATGCGGGACAGGGAAACACCATATATTTT. It encodes CASSEDAGQGNTIYF.

V gene TRBV11-2 combines with J gene TRBJ2-7, with TRBD1 matching over 7 bases. Germline V gene data show CDR1 as SGHAT and CDR2 as FQNNGV. CDR3 length equals 16 residues. V shed 5 bases, J shed 3 bases, and the junction held 13 bases outside the gene matches. The CDR3, as DNA: TGTGCCAGCAGCCCCCTGACAGGGAAATCCCTCTACGAGCAGTACTTC. Translating it yields CASSPLTGKSLYEQYF.

This clone has more than one count but fewer than ten. The chain has TRBV3-1 (or the pseudogene TRBV3-2) and TRBJ1-5; 7 bases line up with TRBD1. With 5 bases clipped from V and 0 bases from J, the junction kept 4 bases outside the gene matches. The CDR3 has 15 residues. Germline V gene sequence: CDR1 LGHDT, CDR2 YNNKEL (reference sequence). CDR3 amino acids: CASSEGQISNQPQHF. DNA for the CDR3: TGTGCCAGCAGCGAGGGACAGATTAGCAATCAGCCCCAGCATTTT.

The chain has TRBV6-2 or TRBV6-3 and TRBJ1-5; 8 bases match TRBD1. J was trimmed by 6 bases and V by 7 bases; bases with no gene match: 17. The germline gives CDR1 MNHEY, CDR2 SVGEGT. CDR3 length equals 17 residues. Written as DNA, the CDR3 is TGTGCCAGCACCCCCCTCCTACGGACAGGGTCAGGTCAGCCCCAGCATTTT. It is translated as CASTPLLRTGSGQPQHF.

This sequence joins TRBV29-1 and TRBJ1-1; D is unresolved. From germline, CDR1 is SQVTM and CDR2 ANQGSEA. V was shortened by 4 bases and J by 0 bases, with 9 bases between the two germline ends. The length of the CDR3 is 13 residues. The CDR3 loop reads CSVGDTMNTEAFF. CDR3 coding DNA: TGCAGCGTTGGTGACACCATGAACACTGAAGCTTTCTTT.

The chain recombines TRBV6-2 or TRBV6-3 with TRBJ2-1; D might be TRBD2 (5 bases). The V gene's germline CDR1 is MNHEY and CDR2 SVGEGT. The CDR3 consists of 13 residues. V was shortened by 5 bases and J by 9 bases, with 14 bases between the two germline ends. CDR3 amino acids: CASSTSLGGEQFF. In DNA, the CDR3 is TGTGCCAGCAGTACTTCACTAGGCGGTGAGCAGTTCTTC.

This clone has a handful of counts. The chain joins TRBV5-1 to TRBJ1-1; 11 nucleotides match TRBD1. Per the germline V gene, CDR1 is SGHRS and CDR2 is YFSETQ. The CDR3 has 17 amino acids. The J segment lost 0 bases and the V segment lost 4 bases, leaving 8 bases of the junction unmatched. CDR3 protein: CASSPDRGRGMNTEAFF. As DNA, the CDR3 is TGCGCCAGCAGCCCGGACAGGGGGCGTGGTATGAACACTGAAGCTTTCTTT.